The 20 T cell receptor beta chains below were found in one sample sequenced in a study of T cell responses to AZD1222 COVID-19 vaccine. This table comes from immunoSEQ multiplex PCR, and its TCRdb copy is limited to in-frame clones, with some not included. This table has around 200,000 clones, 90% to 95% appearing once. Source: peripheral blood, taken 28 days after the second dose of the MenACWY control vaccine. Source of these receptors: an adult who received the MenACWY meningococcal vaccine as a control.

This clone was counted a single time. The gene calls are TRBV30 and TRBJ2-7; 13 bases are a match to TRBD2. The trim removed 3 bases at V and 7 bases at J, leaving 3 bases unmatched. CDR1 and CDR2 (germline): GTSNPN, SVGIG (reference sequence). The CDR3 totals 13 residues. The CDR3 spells CAWRGLAGREQYF. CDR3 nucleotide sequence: TGTGCCTGGAGGGGACTAGCGGGGCGAGAGCAGTACTTC. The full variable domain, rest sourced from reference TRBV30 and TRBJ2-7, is SQTIHQWPATLVQPVGSPLSLECTVEGTSNPNLYWYRQAAGRGLQLLFYSVGIGQISSEVPQNLSASRPQDRQFILSSKKLLLSDSGFYLCAWRGLAGREQYFGPGTRLTVT.

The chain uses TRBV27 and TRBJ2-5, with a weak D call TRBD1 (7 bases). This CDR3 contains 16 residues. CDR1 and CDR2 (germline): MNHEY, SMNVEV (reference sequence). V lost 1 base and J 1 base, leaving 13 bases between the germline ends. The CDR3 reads CASSLWGDSPQETQYF. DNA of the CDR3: TGTGCCAGCAGTTTATGGGGGGACAGTCCCCAAGAGACCCAGTACTTC.

The CDR3: CASSPGTFDEKLFF. The CDR3 DNA reads as TGTGCCAGCAGCCCCGGGACATTCGATGAAAAACTGTTTTTT. The gene calls are TRBV5-4 and TRBJ1-4; TRBD1 might be the D (6 bases). The CDR3 totals 14 residues. Germline V CDR1 and CDR2: SGHNT, YYREEE (reference sequence). The germline V and J ends were trimmed by 4 bases and 6 bases, with 13 bases remaining between them.

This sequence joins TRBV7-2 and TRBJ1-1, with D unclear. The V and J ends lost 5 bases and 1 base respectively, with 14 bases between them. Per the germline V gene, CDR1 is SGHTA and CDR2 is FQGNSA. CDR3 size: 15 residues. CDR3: CASSSRRTKNTEAFF. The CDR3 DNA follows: TGTGCCAGCAGCAGTCGTCGTACCAAGAACACTGAAGCTTTCTTT.

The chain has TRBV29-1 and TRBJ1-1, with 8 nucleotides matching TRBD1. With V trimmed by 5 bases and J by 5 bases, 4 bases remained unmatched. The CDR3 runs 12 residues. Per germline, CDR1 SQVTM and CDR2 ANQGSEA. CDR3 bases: TGCAGCGTTCAGGGGGCGCGTACTGAAGCTTTCTTT. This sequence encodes CSVQGARTEAFF.

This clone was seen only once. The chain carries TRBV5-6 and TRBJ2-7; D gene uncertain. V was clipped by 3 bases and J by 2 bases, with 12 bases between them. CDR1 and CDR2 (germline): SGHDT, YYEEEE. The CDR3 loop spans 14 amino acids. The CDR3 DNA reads TGTGCCAGCAGCTCCCTGCTTAGCCCCTACGAGCAGTACTTC. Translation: CASSSLLSPYEQYF. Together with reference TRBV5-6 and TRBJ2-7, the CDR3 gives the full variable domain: DAGVTQSPTHLIKTRGQQVTLRCSPKSGHDTVSWYQQALGQGPQFIFQYYEEEERQRGNFPDRFSGHQFPNYSSELNVNALLLGDSALYLCASSSLLSPYEQYFGPGTRLTVT.

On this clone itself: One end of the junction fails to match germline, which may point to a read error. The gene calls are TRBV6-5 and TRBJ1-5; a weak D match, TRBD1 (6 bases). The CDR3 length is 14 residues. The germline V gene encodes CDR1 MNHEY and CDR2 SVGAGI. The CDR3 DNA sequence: TGTGCCAGCAGTTACTCTTACAGGGCTCCGGAGATCTATTTT. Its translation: CASSYSYRAPEIYF.

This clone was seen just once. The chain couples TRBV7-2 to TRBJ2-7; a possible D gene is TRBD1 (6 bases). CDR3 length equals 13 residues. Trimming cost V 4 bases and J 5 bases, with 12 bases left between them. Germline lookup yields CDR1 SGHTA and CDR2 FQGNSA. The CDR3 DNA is TGTGCCAGCAGCTCTGCCAGGGGCCACGAGCAGTACTTC. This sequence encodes CASSSARGHEQYF.

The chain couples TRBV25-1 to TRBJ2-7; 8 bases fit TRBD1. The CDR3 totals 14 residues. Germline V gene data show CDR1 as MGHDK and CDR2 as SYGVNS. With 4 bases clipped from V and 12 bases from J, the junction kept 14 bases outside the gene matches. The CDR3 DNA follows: TGTGCCAGCAGTGGAGGACAGGGATTTTTTGGTTTGTACTTC. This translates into CASSGGQGFFGLYF.

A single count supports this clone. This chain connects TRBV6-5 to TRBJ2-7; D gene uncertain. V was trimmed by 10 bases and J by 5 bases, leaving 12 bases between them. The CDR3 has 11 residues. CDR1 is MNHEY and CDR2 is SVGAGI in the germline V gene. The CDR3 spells CATRALHEQYF. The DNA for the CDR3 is TGTGCCACCCGGGCCCTACACGAGCAGTACTTC.

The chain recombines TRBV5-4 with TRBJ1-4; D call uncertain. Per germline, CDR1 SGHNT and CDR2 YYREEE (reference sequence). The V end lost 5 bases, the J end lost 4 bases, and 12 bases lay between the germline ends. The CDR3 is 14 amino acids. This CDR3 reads CASSSSGYNEKLFF. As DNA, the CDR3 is TGTGCCAGCAGTTCAAGCGGCTATAATGAAAAACTGTTTTTT.

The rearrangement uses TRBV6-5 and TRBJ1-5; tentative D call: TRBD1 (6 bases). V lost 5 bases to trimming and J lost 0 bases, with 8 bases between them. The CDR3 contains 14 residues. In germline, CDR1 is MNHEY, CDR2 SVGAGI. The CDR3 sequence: CASSRDTSNQPQHF. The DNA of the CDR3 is TGTGCCAGCAGTCGGGACACTAGCAATCAGCCCCAGCATTTT.

DNA for the CDR3: TGTGCCAGCAGCGTAGCCGGTAGGTTCCCCACAGATACGCAGTATTTT. Amino acid sequence: CASSVAGRFPTDTQYF. The chain is built from TRBV9 and TRBJ2-3, with unresolved D. Per germline, CDR1 SGDLS and CDR2 YYNGEE. The CDR3 is 16 amino acids. V gave up 0 bases and J gave up 2 bases, with 13 bases separating them.

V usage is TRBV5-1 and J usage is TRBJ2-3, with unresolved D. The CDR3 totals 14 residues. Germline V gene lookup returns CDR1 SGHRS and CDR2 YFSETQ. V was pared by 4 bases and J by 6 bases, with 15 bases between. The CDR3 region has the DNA TGCGCCAGCAGCCCCGGCCACTTGCAGGATACGCAGTATTTT. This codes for CASSPGHLQDTQYF.

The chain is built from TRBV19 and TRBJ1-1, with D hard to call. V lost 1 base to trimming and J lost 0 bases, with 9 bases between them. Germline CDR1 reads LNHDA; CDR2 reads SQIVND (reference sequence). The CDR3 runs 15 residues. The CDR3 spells CASSIVRTVNTEAFF. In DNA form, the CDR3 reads TGTGCCAGTAGTATAGTTAGGACGGTGAACACTGAAGCTTTCTTT.

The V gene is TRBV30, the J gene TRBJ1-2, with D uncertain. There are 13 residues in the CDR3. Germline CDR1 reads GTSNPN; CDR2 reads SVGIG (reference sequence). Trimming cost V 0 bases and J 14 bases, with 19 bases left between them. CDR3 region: CAWSVVGVYDGTF. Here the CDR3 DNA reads TGTGCCTGGAGTGTAGTCGGAGTCTATGACGGGACCTTC.

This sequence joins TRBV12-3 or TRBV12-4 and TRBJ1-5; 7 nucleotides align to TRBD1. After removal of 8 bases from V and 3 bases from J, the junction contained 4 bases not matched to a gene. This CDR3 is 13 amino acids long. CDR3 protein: CASGGQNNQPQHF. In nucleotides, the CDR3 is TGTGCCAGCGGGGGACAGAACAATCAGCCCCAGCATTTT.

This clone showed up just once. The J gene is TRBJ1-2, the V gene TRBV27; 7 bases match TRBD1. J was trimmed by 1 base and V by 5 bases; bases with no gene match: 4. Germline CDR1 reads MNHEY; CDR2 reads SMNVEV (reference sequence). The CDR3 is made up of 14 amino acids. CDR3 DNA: TGTGCCAGCAGTCAGGGGGGGGGTAACTATGGCTACACCTTC. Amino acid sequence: CASSQGGGNYGYTF.

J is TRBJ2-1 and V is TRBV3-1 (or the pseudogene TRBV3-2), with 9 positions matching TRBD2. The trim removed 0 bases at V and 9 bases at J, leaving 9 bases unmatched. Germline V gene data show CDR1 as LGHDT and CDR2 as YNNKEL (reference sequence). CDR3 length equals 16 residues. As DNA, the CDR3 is TGTGCCAGCAGCCAAGATGCTAGCGGGGTGGGCGGTGAGCAGTTCTTC. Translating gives CASSQDASGVGGEQFF.

In DNA form, the CDR3 reads TGTGCCAGCAGCCCAACGCGGACAGGGAGGGGCGAGCAGTACTTC. Its translation is CASSPTRTGRGEQYF. The V call is TRBV4-2, the J call TRBJ2-7; the D gene is possibly TRBD1 (8 bases). CDR3 length: 15 residues. Per germline, CDR1 LGHNA and CDR2 YNFKEQ. Trimming took off 4 bases at V and 6 bases at J, with 19 bases between the two ends.